The text below deals with one T cell receptor (beta chain). It lacks a known antigen. Per-base qualities were not stored, and no clone one base away is much larger. The sample originates from a study of vaccination and CD4 T cells after COVID-19 (dated by TCRdb to the early 2020s). At the level of the whole study: Convalescent patients had a positive SARS-CoV-2 result on nasal swab PCR, and of these patients, fewer than ten had mild disease and one had severe disease. Six males and four females were included in the convalescent cohort, with two Hispanic individuals, seven Caucasians, two Asians and one multiracial person represented. Participants received two doses of either the Pfizer-BioNTech BNT162b2 vaccine (n=8) or the Moderna mRNA-1273 vaccine (n=2). Post-COVID blood samples were collected from convalescent patients a median of around 100 days after diagnosis, with a range of roughly 30 to 161 days. Post-vaccine blood samples were collected a median of approximately 77 days after the second vaccine dose, ranging from roughly 12 to 250 days. Overlapping spike peptide pools from SARS-CoV-2 and from the common cold coronaviruses HCoV-NL63, HCoV-OC43 and HCoV-229E were used as culture stimuli. Control cultures received a CEFX viral epitope pool as the positive control, an HIV-1 Nef peptide pool as the negative control, or no peptide. In 10 COVID-19 convalescent patients and a handful of infection-naive healthy vaccine recipients, the spike-specific CD4+ TCR repertoire before mRNA vaccination was compared with the repertoire after mRNA vaccination. Overall study results and their limits: Only a relatively small number of convalescent patients were included in the study, and early timepoints following natural infection were not analyzed. Although the median number of SARS-CoV-2-reactive clonotypes went up from approximately 20 after infection to 38 after vaccination, the increase was not significant. Among the post-vaccine SARS-CoV-2-reactive clones in convalescent patients, a median approximately 90% showed up only after vaccination, which suggests vaccine-specific priming. In convalescent patients, nearly all vaccine-specific clones (304 of 307) were found to be mono-reactive for SARS-CoV-2 spike rather than cross-reactive with common cold coronaviruses.

Library construction relied on PCR. TCR sequencing of DNA from cultured CD4+ T cells used the Oncomine TCR Beta short-read assay at the Johns Hopkins FTIC core. Genomic DNA was extracted from the cultured CD4+ T cells with the QIAamp micro DNA kit. Oncomine TCR Beta libraries made from cultured CD4+ T cells were pooled using unique dual indexes and sequenced on an Illumina iSeq 100. Regarding the original processing steps: Non-productive sequences were filtered out, and CDR3s that did not start with C, did not end with F or W, or were shorter than 7 amino acids were discarded. Antigen-specific clonotypes were identified with the MANAFEST web application by comparing peptide-stimulated wells with reference and other culture wells. For a clone to be called positive, the clone needed an FDR below 0.05, an odds ratio above 5, and a productive frequency above 0.1% in at least two of three replicate wells. A clonotype counted as cross-reactive if it showed significant expansion both in the SARS-CoV-2 spike wells and in at least one common cold coronavirus spike condition. CDR3 homology was assessed with Levenshtein distances (stringdist) and unrooted phylogenetic trees (ape) in R version 3.6.1. The public reads were quality trimmed at Q25 with fastp and then assembled into clones with MiXCR by TCRdb, keeping productive beta chains. Each CDR3 protein gets just one entry, which takes the most common genes and DNA from the rows behind it. The V and J calls, along with clone size, are taken from TCRdb and not from the paper's own processing. For this sample the table gives approximately 9,600 distinct CDR3 sequences, of which 30% were detected only once. About a tenth of the sample comes from the top ten.

After removal of 0 bases from V and 4 bases from J, the junction retains 4 bases not matched to a gene. The CDR3, cysteine through phenylalanine, is 17 amino acids long. The kept DNA is CDR3 alone, 51 bases in frame from the first base. From a lookup of the germline V gene (reference sequence), CDR1 and CDR2 are SGHNT and YYREEE. The treatment or condition label, read with the paper, signifies: approximately 11-day PBMC culture with coronavirus spike peptide pools or control peptides (ViraFEST assay). The ViraFEST assay was used in the study, in which antigen-specific T cells were expanded with peptide pools and expanded clonotypes were subsequently identified by TCR sequencing. The convalescent patients' positive SARS-CoV-2 PCR tests were from March to December 2020, which was before the Alpha, Beta and Delta variants emerged in the United States. PBMCs were cultured at roughly 2 million per well in IMDM supplemented with approximately 5.4% human AB serum and 10 IU/ml IL-2, with around 10 ug/ml peptide pools added. Half of the culture medium was replaced with fresh IL-2-containing medium on days 3 and 7. Once the cells had been in culture for ten to eleven days, the EasySep CD4+ T cell isolation kit was used to isolate CD4+ T cells by negative selection. Ficoll-Paque Plus gradient centrifugation was used to isolate PBMCs from whole blood, and the isolated PBMCs were then either used fresh or cryopreserved at -140C. Culture conditions were generally each tested in triplicate wells.

The material was CD4+ T cells from blood, cultured in vitro, obtained after SARS-CoV-2 vaccination. Recombination linked TRBV5-4 to TRBJ2-2; 12 central nucleotides agree with TRBD2. The sequence was collected from a human donor who had recovered from COVID-19. DNA sequence: TGTGCCAGCAGCTTGGGACTAGCGGGAGTAAGCACCGGGGAGCTGTTTTTT. Translated, it reads CASSLGLAGVSTGELFF.